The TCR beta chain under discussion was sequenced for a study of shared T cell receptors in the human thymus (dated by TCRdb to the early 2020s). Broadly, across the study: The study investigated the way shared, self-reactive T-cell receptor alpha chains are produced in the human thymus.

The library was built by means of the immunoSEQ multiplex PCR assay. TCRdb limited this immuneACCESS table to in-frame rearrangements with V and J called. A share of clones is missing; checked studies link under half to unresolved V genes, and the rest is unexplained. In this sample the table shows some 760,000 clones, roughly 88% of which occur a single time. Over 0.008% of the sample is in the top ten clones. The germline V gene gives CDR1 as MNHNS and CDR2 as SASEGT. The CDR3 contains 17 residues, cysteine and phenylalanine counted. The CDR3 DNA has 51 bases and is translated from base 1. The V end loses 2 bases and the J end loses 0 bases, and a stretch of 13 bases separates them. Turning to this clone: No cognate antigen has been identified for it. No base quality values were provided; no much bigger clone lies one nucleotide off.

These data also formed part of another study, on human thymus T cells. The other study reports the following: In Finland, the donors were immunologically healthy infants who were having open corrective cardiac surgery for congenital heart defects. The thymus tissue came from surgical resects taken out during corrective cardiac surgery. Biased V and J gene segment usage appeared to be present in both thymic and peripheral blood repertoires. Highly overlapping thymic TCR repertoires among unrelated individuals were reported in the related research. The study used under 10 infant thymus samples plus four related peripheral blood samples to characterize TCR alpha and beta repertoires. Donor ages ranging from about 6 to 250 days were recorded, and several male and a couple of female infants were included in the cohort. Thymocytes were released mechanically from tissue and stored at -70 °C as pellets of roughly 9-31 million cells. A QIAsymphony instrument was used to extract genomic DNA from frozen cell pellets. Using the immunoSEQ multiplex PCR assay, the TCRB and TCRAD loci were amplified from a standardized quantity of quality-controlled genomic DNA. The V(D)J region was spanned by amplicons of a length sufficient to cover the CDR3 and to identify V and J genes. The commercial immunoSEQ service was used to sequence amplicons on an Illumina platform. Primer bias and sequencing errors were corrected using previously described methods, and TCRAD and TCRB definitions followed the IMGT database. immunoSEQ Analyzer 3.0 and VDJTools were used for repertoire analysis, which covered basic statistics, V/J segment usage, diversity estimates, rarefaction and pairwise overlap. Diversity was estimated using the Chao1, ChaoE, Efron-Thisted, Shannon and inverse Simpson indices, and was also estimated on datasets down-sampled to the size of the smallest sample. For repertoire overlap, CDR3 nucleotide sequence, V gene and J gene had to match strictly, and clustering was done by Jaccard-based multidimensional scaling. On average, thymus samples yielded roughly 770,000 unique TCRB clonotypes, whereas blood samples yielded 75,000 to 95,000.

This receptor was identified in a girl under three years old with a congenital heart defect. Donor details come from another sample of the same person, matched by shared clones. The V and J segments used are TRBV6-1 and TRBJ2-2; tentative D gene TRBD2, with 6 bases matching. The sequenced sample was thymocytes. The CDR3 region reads CASSEIWGEPNTGELFF. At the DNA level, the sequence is TGTGCCAGCAGTGAAATCTGGGGGGAACCGAACACCGGGGAGCTGTTTTTT.